Listed below are T cell receptor beta chains from one sample, sequenced in a study of human T cells and chemical hapten exposure. TCRdb re-called the 5' RACE reads with MiXCR, one entry per CDR3 protein. The sample has approximately 81,000 distinct CDR3 sequences; roughly 8.4% are singletons. These receptors originate from a male donor in good health. CDR3s include the opening cysteine and the closing phenylalanine or tryptophan. For some rows the clone size is stated as once, few or many, or as a class when expanded; others skip it.

cdr3_aa: CSVGLAGEFTDTQYF
j_call: TRBJ2-3
clone_size: many
v_call: TRBV29-1

cdr3_aa: CASSPRTSGGETQYF
j_call: TRBJ2-5
clone_size: NA
v_call: TRBV6-5

cdr3_aa: CASSFLGGRALDEQFF
j_call: TRBJ2-1
clone_size: many
v_call: TRBV12-3/TRBV12-4

cdr3_aa: CASSYRQGNTEAFF
j_call: TRBJ1-1
clone_size: NA
v_call: TRBV10-2

cdr3_aa: CASSDRGNEQFF
j_call: TRBJ2-1
clone_size: many
v_call: TRBV13

cdr3_aa: CSARPADRASTDTQYF
j_call: TRBJ2-3
clone_size: NA
v_call: TRBV20-1

cdr3_aa: CASSEATGLNQPQHF
j_call: TRBJ1-5
clone_size: NA
v_call: TRBV6-1

cdr3_aa: CSVARDFLETQYF
j_call: TRBJ2-5
clone_size: many
v_call: TRBV29-1

cdr3_aa: CASSYSKGRGAPYEQYF
j_call: TRBJ2-7
clone_size: few
v_call: TRBV6-2/TRBV6-3

cdr3_aa: CSVGHTGGTEAFF
j_call: TRBJ1-1
clone_size: many
v_call: TRBV29-1

cdr3_aa: CSAGDTREIINQPQHF
j_call: TRBJ1-5
clone_size: few
v_call: TRBV20-1

cdr3_aa: CASSKTGVGYTF
j_call: TRBJ1-2
clone_size: NA
v_call: TRBV12-3/TRBV12-4

cdr3_aa: CASSLVERRVPEAFF
j_call: TRBJ1-1
clone_size: NA
v_call: TRBV7-9

cdr3_aa: CASSYGDRGEIEQFF
j_call: TRBJ2-1
clone_size: many
v_call: TRBV6-5

cdr3_aa: CASSYSRDREEYGYTF
j_call: TRBJ1-2
clone_size: many
v_call: TRBV6-5